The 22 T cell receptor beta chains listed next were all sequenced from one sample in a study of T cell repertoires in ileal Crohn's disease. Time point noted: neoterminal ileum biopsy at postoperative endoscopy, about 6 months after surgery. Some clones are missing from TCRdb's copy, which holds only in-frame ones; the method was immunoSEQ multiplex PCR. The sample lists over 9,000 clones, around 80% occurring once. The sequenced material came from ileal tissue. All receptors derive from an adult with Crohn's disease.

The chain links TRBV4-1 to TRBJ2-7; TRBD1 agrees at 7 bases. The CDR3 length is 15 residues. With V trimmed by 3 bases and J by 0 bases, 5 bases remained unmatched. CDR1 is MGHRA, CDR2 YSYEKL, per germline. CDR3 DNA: TGCGCCAGCAGCCATGAGAGACAGGGCTCCTACGAGCAGTACTTC. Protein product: CASSHERQGSYEQYF.

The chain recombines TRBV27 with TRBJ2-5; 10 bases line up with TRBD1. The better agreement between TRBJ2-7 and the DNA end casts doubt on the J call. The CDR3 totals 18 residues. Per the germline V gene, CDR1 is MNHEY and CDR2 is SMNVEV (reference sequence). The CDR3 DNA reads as TGTGCCAGCAGTTCATCGGGACAGGGGATTCGGGCGGTCTACGAGCAGTACTTC. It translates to CASSSSGQGIRAVYEQYF.

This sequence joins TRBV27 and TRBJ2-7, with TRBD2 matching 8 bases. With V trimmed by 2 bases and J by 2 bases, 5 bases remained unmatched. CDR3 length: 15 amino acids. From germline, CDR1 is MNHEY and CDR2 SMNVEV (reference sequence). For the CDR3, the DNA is TGTGCCAGCAGTTTAGGCGGGAGGCCCCCCTACGAGCAGTACTTC. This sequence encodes CASSLGGRPPYEQYF.

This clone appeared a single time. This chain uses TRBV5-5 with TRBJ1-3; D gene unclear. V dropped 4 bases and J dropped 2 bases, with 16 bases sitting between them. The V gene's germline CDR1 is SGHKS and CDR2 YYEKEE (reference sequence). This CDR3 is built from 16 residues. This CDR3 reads CASSPGQRVAGNTIYF. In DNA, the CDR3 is TGTGCCAGCAGCCCAGGCCAGCGGGTGGCTGGAAACACCATATATTTT.

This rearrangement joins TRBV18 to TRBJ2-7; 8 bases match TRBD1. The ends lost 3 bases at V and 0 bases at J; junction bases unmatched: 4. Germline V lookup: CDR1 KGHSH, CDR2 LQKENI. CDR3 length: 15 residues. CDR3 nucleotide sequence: TGTGCCAGCTCACCTGTGACAGGGGTCTCCTACGAGCAGTACTTC. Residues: CASSPVTGVSYEQYF.

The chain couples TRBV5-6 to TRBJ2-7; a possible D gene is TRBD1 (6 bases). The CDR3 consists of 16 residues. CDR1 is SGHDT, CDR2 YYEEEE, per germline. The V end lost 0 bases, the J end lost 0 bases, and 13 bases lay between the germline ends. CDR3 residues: CASSLASRGHSYEQYF. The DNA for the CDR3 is TGTGCCAGCAGCTTGGCCTCCAGGGGCCACTCCTACGAGCAGTACTTC.

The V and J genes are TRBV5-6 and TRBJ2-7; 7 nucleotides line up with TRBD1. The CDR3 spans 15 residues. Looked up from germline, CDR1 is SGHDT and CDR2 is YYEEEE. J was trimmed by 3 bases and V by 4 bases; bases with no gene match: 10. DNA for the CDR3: TGTGCCAGCAGCCCTCGGGACAGAGGAAGCTACGAGCAGTACTTC. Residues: CASSPRDRGSYEQYF.

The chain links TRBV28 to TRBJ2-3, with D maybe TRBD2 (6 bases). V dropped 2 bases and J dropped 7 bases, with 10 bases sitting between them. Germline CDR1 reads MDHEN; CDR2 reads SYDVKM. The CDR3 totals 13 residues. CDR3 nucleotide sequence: TGTGCCAGCAGTTTAGAGAGCGGGTATACGCAGTATTTT. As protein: CASSLESGYTQYF.

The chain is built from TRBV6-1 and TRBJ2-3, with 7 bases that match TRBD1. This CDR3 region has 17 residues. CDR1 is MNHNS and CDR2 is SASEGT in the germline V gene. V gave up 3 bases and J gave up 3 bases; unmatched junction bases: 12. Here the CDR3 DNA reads TGTGCCAGCAGTGACCCGGGACAGCCAAAGGGAACAGATACGCAGTATTTT. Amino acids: CASSDPGQPKGTDTQYF.

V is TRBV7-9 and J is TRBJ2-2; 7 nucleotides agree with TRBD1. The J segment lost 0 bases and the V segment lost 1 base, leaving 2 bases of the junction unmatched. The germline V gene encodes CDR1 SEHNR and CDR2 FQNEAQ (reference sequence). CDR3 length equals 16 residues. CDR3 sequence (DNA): TGTGCCAGCAGCTTAGGTACAGGGGCGAACACCGGGGAGCTGTTTTTT. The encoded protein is CASSLGTGANTGELFF. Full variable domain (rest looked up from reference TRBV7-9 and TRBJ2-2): DTGVSQNPRHKITKRGQNVTFRCDPISEHNRLYWYRQTLGQGPEFLTYFQNEAQLEKSRLLSDRFSAERPKGSFSTLEIQRTEQGDSAMYLCASSLGTGANTGELFFGEGSRLTVL.

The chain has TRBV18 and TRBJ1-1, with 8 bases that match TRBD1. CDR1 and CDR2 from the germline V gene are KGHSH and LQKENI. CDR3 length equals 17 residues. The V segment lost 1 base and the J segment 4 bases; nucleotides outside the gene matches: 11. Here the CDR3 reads CASSPRGPGQATTEAFF. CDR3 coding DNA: TGTGCCAGCTCACCACGGGGGCCGGGACAGGCGACCACTGAAGCTTTCTTT.

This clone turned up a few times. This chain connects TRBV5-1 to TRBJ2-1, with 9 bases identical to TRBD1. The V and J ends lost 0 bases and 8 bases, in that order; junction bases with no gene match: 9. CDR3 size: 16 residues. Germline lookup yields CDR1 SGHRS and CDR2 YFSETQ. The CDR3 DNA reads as TGCGCCAGCAGCTTGGCCGCCGGGACAGGGAGGTATGAGCAGTTCTTC. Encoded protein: CASSLAAGTGRYEQFF.

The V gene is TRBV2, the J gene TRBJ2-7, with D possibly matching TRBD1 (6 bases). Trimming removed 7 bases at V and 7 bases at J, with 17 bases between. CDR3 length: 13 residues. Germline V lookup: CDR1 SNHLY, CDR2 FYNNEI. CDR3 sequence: CASNEGVVREQYF. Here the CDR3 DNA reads TGTGCCAGCAACGAGGGGGTAGTAAGGGAGCAGTACTTC. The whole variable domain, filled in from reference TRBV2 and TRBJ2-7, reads EPEVTQTPSHQVTQMGQEVILRCVPISNHLYFYWYRQILGQKVEFLVSFYNNEISEKSEIFDDQFSVERPDGSNFTLKIRSTKLEDSAMYFCASNEGVVREQYFGPGTRLTVT.

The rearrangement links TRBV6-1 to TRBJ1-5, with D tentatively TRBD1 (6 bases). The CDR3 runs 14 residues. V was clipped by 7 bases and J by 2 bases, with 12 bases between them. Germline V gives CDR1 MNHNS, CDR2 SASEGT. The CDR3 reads CASKGDRGNQPQHF. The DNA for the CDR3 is TGTGCCAGCAAGGGGGACCGGGGCAATCAGCCCCAGCATTTT.

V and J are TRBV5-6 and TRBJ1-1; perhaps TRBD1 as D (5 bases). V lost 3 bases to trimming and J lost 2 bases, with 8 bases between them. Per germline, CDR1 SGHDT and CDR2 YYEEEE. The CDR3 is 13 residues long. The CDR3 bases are TGTGCCAGCAGCTCGCAGGGAAACACTGAAGCTTTCTTT. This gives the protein CASSSQGNTEAFF. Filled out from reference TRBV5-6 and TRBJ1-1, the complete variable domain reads DAGVTQSPTHLIKTRGQQVTLRCSPKSGHDTVSWYQQALGQGPQFIFQYYEEEERQRGNFPDRFSGHQFPNYSSELNVNALLLGDSALYLCASSSQGNTEAFFGQGTRLTVV.

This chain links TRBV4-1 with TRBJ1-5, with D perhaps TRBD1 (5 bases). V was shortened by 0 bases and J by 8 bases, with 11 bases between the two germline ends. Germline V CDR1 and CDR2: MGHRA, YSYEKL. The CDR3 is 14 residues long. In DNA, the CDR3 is TGCGCCAGCAGCCAAGACAGGGCGAGGAAGCCCCAGCATTTT. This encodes CASSQDRARKPQHF.

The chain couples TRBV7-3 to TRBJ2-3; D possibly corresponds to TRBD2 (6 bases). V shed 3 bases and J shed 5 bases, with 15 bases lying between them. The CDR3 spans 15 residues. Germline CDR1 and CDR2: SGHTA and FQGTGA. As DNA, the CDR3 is TGTGCCAGCAGCTTCCTTTCCGGGAGTCAAGATACGCAGTATTTT. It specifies CASSFLSGSQDTQYF. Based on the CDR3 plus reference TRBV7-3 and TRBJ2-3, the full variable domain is GAGVSQTPSNKVTEKGKYVELRCDPISGHTALYWYRQSLGQGPEFLIYFQGTGAADDSGLPNDRFFAVRPEGSVSTLKIQRTERGDSAVYLCASSFLSGSQDTQYFGPGTRLTVL.

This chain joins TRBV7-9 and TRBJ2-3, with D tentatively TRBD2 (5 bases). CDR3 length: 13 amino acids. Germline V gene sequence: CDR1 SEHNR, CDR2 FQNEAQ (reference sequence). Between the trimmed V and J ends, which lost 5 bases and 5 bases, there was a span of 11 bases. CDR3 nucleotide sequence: TGTGCCAGCAGCGCCGGGGAGCGAGATACGCAGTATTTT. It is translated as CASSAGERDTQYF. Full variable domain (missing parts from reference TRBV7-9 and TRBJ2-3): DTGVSQNPRHKITKRGQNVTFRCDPISEHNRLYWYRQTLGQGPEFLTYFQNEAQLEKSRLLSDRFSAERPKGSFSTLEIQRTEQGDSAMYLCASSAGERDTQYFGPGTRLTVL.

CDR3 DNA: TGTGCCAGCAGTGGGGGAATAGCGGGAGGGCTAGGCTCCTACAATGAGCAGTTCTTC. Protein: CASSGGIAGGLGSYNEQFF. This chain links TRBV2 with TRBJ2-1, with TRBD2 matching 11 bases. CDR3 length: 19 residues. Trimming removed 4 bases from V and 0 bases from J; junction bases left unmatched: 11. Germline CDR1 SNHLY, CDR2 FYNNEI.

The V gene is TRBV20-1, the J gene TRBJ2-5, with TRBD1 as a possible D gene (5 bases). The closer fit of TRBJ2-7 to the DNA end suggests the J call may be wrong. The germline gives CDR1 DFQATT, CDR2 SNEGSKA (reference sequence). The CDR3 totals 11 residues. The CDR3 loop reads CSARPGFEQYF. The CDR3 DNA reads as TGCAGTGCTAGACCAGGGTTCGAGCAGTACTTC.

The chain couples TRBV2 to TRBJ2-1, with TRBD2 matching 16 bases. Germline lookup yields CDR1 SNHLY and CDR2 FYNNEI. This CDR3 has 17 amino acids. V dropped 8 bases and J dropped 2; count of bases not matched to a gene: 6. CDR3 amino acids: CASGTSGRALPYNEQFF. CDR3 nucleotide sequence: TGTGCCAGCGGGACTAGCGGGAGGGCCCTCCCCTACAATGAGCAGTTCTTC.

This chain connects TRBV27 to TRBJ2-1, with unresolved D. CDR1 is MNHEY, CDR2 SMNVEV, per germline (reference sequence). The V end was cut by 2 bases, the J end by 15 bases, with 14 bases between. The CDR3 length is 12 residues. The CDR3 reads CASSLGDGPWFF. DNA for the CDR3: TGTGCCAGCAGTTTAGGAGATGGTCCTTGGTTCTTC.